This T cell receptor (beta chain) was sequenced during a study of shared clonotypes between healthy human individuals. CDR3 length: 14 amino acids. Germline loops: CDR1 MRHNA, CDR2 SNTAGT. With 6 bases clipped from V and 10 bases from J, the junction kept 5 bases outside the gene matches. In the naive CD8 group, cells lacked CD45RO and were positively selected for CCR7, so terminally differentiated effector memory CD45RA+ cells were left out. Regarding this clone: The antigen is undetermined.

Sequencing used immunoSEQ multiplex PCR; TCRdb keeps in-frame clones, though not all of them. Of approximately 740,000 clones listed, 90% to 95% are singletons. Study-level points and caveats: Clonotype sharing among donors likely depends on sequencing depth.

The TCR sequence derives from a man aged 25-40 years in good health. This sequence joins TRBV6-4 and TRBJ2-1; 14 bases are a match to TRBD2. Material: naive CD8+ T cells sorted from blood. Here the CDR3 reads CASSLGLAGEEQFF. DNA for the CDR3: TGTGCCAGCAGCCTGGGACTAGCGGGAGAAGAGCAGTTCTTC.